What follows are 9 T cell receptor beta chains derived from one specimen sequenced in a study of blood T cells in healthy people across ages. Primed by a sample-barcoded 5' primer and a J-beta primer mix, a second PCR proceeded for about 6 to 11 cycles. TCRdb re-called the 5' RACE reads with MiXCR, one entry per CDR3 protein. This sample has some 1.1 million distinct CDR3 sequences, with under 40% found just once. The specimen was blood. The receptors shown here come from a man between 18 and 29 years old in good health.

This clonotype was observed a few times. This chain connects TRBV12-3 or TRBV12-4 to TRBJ1-6; 7 bases line up with TRBD1. The CDR3 consists of 13 residues. Trimming removed 9 bases from V and 10 bases from J; junction bases left unmatched: 9. The CDR3 DNA is TGTGCCAGTCGGGACAGACGATACTCACCCCTCCACTTT. It codes for CASRDRRYSPLHF.

This clonotype was seen only a few times. The chain recombines TRBV11-3 with TRBJ1-1; D is perhaps TRBD1 (5 bases). V gave up 7 bases and J gave up 4 bases, with 13 bases separating them. The CDR3 sequence is 13 residues long. Germline V gene data show CDR1 as SGHNT and CDR2 as YENEEA. The CDR3 DNA reads as TGTGCCAGCAAAGGGCAGGGCTCCACTGAAGCTTTCTTT. Encoded protein: CASKGQGSTEAFF.

In this sample, this clonotype turned up a few times. The rearrangement uses TRBV4-1 and TRBJ1-4; tentative D call: TRBD1 (6 bases). Germline values: CDR1 MGHRA, CDR2 YSYEKL. CDR3 length: 15 amino acids. Trimming removed 4 bases from V and 7 bases from J, with 16 bases in between. DNA of the CDR3: TGCGCCAGCAGCCCCGAACAGGGTAGGGTTGAAAAACTGTTTTTT. This translates into CASSPEQGRVEKLFF.

V is TRBV12-3 or TRBV12-4 and J is TRBJ2-3; 8 nucleotides agree with TRBD1. The CDR3 loop spans 18 amino acids. Losses at the gene ends were 6 bases for V and 2 bases for J; bases not matched to a gene: 16. CDR3 coding DNA: TGTGCCAGCAGCCCCTCGGCAGGGGGCCAAACCGTCACAGATACGCAGTATTTT. Its translation: CASSPSAGGQTVTDTQYF.

This rearrangement joins TRBV15 to TRBJ2-4, with D possibly being TRBD1 (6 bases). The end of the DNA fits TRBJ2-7 better, so the J call may be wrong. CDR3 length: 13 residues. The germline V gene has CDR1 LNHNV and CDR2 YYDKDF (reference sequence). DNA for the CDR3: TGTGCCACCAGCAGAGTAGGGGGATACGAGCAGTACTTC. This sequence encodes CATSRVGGYEQYF.

V usage is TRBV20-1 and J usage is TRBJ1-4, with no clear D. V was pared by 5 bases and J by 7 bases, with 14 bases between. Germline V lookup: CDR1 DFQATT, CDR2 SNEGSKA (reference sequence). The CDR3 totals 13 residues. CDR3 protein: CSAHPPDGEKLFF. CDR3 in DNA: TGCAGTGCTCATCCCCCGGACGGTGAAAAACTGTTTTTT.

This clonotype was counted a few times. The chain employs TRBV9 and TRBJ2-7, with 7 bases lining up with TRBD1. CDR3 size: 14 residues. Germline CDR1 SGDLS, CDR2 YYNGEE. The ends lost 2 bases at V and 0 bases at J; junction bases unmatched: 2. The CDR3 region is CASSVGQVSYEQYF. The CDR3 DNA sequence: TGTGCCAGCAGCGTCGGACAGGTCTCCTACGAGCAGTACTTC.

The chain has TRBV3-1 and TRBJ2-7; no firm D call. Trimming stripped 2 bases from V and 2 bases from J, with 7 bases between. Germline V lookup: CDR1 LGHDT, CDR2 YNNKEL (reference sequence). The CDR3 runs to 13 residues. The CDR3 DNA reads as TGTGCCAGCAGCCAATCACCTACCTACGAGCAGTACTTC. Protein sequence: CASSQSPTYEQYF.

This clonotype was detected once. This sequence joins TRBV4-3 and TRBJ2-3; possible D gene TRBD2, 6 bases. V was trimmed by 4 bases and J by 2 bases, leaving 19 bases between them. CDR3 length: 17 residues. Germline CDR1 is LGHNA and CDR2 is YSLEER. CDR3: CASSPEEGRGFTDTQYF. Here the CDR3 DNA reads TGCGCCAGCAGCCCAGAGGAGGGGCGGGGATTCACAGATACGCAGTATTTT.